A selection of T cell receptor beta chains follows, all from one sample in a study of T cells in Graves' hyperthyroidism and ophthalmopathy. Each CDR3 protein gets one entry after TCRdb re-called the multiplex PCR reads with MiXCR. The data show 400,000 to 500,000 distinct CDR3 sequences, about 15% seen once. The specimen sequenced was blood. Every receptor here comes from a man between 18 and 29 years old with Graves' ophthalmopathy. Both conserved end residues are part of each CDR3. The D gene is left open where the match is weak. Clone size is shown for a subset of rows, as once, few, many or a class of expanded clone.

clone_size	v_call	j_call	d_call	cdr3_aa	cdr3_nt
few	TRBV7-9	TRBJ2-1	TRBD2	CASSFGAGGDEQFF	TGTGCCAGCAGCTTCGGAGCGGGAGGAGATGAGCAGTTCTTC
NA	TRBV5-1	TRBJ2-6	NA	CASKQTSSGANVLTF	TGCGCCAGCAAACAGACTTCTTCTGGGGCCAACGTCCTGACTTTC
many	TRBV3-1	TRBJ2-2	NA	CASSQDVGTGELFF	TGTGCCAGCAGCCAAGATGTGGGTACCGGGGAGCTGTTTTTT
many	TRBV11-2	TRBJ1-4	NA	CASSLTPNTATNEKLFF	TGTGCCAGCAGCTTAACCCCTAACACAGCAACTAATGAAAAACTGTTTTTT
many	TRBV7-2	TRBJ2-5	NA	CASSLVYRQETQYF	TGTGCCAGCAGCTTAGTTTACAGACAAGAGACCCAGTACTTC
NA	TRBV15	TRBJ1-4	TRBD1	CATSRDSGGDEKLFF	TGTGCCACCAGCAGAGATTCAGGGGGCGATGAAAAACTGTTTTTT
many	TRBV5-6	TRBJ2-1	NA	CASSDPRGWNEQFF	TGTGCCAGCAGCGACCCTCGGGGCTGGAATGAGCAGTTCTTC
NA	TRBV12-3/TRBV12-4	TRBJ1-1	NA	CASSGQEAFF	TGTGCCAGCAGTGGACAGGAAGCTTTCTTT
NA	TRBV20-1	TRBJ1-4	TRBD1	CSAKGKGAGEKLFF	TGCAGTGCGAAAGGGAAGGGGGCTGGGGAAAAACTGTTTTTT
NA	TRBV4-1	TRBJ2-7	NA	CASSQDHTYEQYF	TGCGCCAGCAGCCAAGACCACACCTACGAGCAGTACTTC
many	TRBV2	TRBJ2-1	TRBD1	CASSGTGYNEQFF	TGTGCCAGCAGTGGGACAGGCTACAATGAGCAGTTCTTC
NA	TRBV5-1	TRBJ2-7	TRBD2	CASSSGGLAFEQYF	TGCGCCAGCAGCTCCGGGGGACTAGCCTTCGAGCAGTACTTC
many	TRBV2	TRBJ2-7	TRBD1	CASPAWDRPYEQYF	TGTGCCAGCCCAGCGTGGGACAGACCCTACGAGCAGTACTTC
NA	TRBV3-1	TRBJ2-1	TRBD2	CASSQASGAGGEQFF	TGTGCCAGCAGCCAAGCCTCTGGAGCGGGGGGTGAGCAGTTCTTC
NA	TRBV10-3	TRBJ2-1	NA	CAIRAAGGPDEQFF	TGTGCCATCCGTGCGGCGGGCGGGCCCGATGAGCAGTTCTTC
many	TRBV3-1	TRBJ2-7	NA	CASSQDKVYPYEQYF	TGTGCCAGCAGCCAAGATAAAGTATACCCCTACGAGCAGTACTTC
many	TRBV6-1	TRBJ2-5	TRBD2	CASSYGTSERGGTQYF	TGTGCCAGCAGTTACGGGACTAGCGAGAGGGGGGGGACCCAGTACTTC
many	TRBV4-1	TRBJ1-1	TRBD1	CASSRDRGVNTEAFF	TGCGCCAGCAGCCGAGACAGGGGAGTGAACACTGAAGCTTTCTTT
many	TRBV19	TRBJ2-1	NA	CASSISAGASYNEQFF	TGTGCCAGTAGTATATCGGCGGGGGCCTCCTACAATGAGCAGTTCTTC
many	TRBV18	TRBJ2-1	TRBD2	CASSRTSRLNEQFF	TGTGCCAGCTCACGGACTAGCCGCCTGAATGAGCAGTTCTTC
few	TRBV7-3	TRBJ2-1	NA	CASSLGQDYEQFF	TGTGCCAGCAGCTTAGGGCAGGACTATGAGCAGTTCTTC
many	TRBV11-3	TRBJ1-3	TRBD1	CASSRGGFSGNTIYF	TGTGCCAGCAGCCGAGGGGGCTTCTCTGGAAACACCATATATTTT
NA	TRBV7-3	TRBJ2-2	NA	CASSLTSAGVRNGELFF	TGTGCCAGCAGCTTAACGTCGGCAGGGGTGAGGAACGGGGAGCTGTTTTTT
many	TRBV24-1	TRBJ1-1	NA	CATSDTGSSKAFF	TGTGCCACCAGTGATACCGGAAGCTCGAAAGCTTTCTTT
NA	TRBV12-3/TRBV12-4	TRBJ2-1	TRBD1	CASRLSGTGGTNEQFF	TGTGCCAGCAGACTGTCCGGGACAGGGGGTACCAATGAGCAGTTCTTC
few	TRBV10-3	TRBJ1-2	NA	CARPQSRFYGCTF	NA
many	TRBV27	TRBJ2-1	TRBD1	CASSLLAGGNEQFF	TGTGCCAGCAGTTTATTAGCAGGGGGCAATGAGCAGTTCTTC
many	TRBV2	TRBJ2-6	NA	CASSYRVTGANVLTF	TGTGCCAGCAGTTACAGGGTTACTGGGGCCAACGTCCTGACTTTC
many	TRBV6-2/TRBV6-3	TRBJ1-5	NA	CASSSSPGRNQPQHF	TGTGCCAGCAGTTCATCCCCTGGAAGGAATCAGCCCCAGCATTTT
many	TRBV5-1	TRBJ2-7	NA	CASSPRTDGFSYEQYF	TGCGCCAGCAGCCCCAGAACAGACGGATTCTCCTACGAGCAGTACTTC
many	TRBV7-3	TRBJ2-1	NA	CASSLSWGEQFF	TGTGCCAGCAGCTTATCATGGGGAGAGCAGTTCTTC
NA	TRBV12-3/TRBV12-4	TRBJ1-2	TRBD1	CASSLGRGSDGYAF	TGTGCCAGCAGTTTGGGCAGGGGGTCCGATGGCTACGCCTTC
NA	TRBV20-1	TRBJ2-7	TRBD2	CSARDLGLAVEQYF	TGCAGTGCTAGAGATTTGGGACTAGCAGTCGAGCAGTACTTC
few	TRBV5-6	TRBJ2-3	TRBD2	CASSWGTSGSTGTQYF	TGTGCCAGCAGCTGGGGGACTAGCGGGAGCACAGGTACGCAGTATTTT
many	TRBV14	TRBJ1-1	TRBD1	CASSQPLQGRYTEAFF	TGTGCCAGCAGCCAGCCCCTACAGGGGCGATATACTGAAGCTTTCTTT
NA	TRBV20-1	TRBJ2-7	NA	CSARAPGRGQGAYEQYF	TGCAGTGCTAGAGCTCCTGGGAGAGGCCAGGGCGCGTACGAGCAGTACTTC
few	TRBV10-3	TRBJ1-1	TRBD1	CAISGTGGEAEAFF	TGTGCCATCAGTGGGACAGGGGGTGAGGCTGAAGCTTTCTTT
many	TRBV9	TRBJ2-3	NA	CASSERGPRAYTQYF	TGTGCCAGCAGCGAGAGGGGACCCAGGGCATATACGCAGTATTTT
many	TRBV7-3	TRBJ2-1	TRBD2	CASSFGLGLYNEQFF	TGTGCCAGCAGCTTTGGACTAGGCCTGTACAATGAGCAGTTCTTC
many	TRBV3-1	TRBJ2-3	TRBD2	CASSQEMVGLADTQYF	TGTGCCAGCAGCCAAGAAATGGTAGGACTAGCAGATACGCAGTATTTT
many	TRBV2	TRBJ2-6	NA	CASSEPFPRGANVLTF	TGTGCCAGCAGTGAACCATTCCCAAGGGGGGCCAACGTCCTGACTTTC
few	TRBV5-1	TRBJ2-6	NA	CASSLDGISGANVLTF	TGCGCCAGCAGCTTGGATGGAATCTCTGGGGCCAACGTCCTGACTTTC
few	TRBV5-5	TRBJ2-6	NA	CASSQEPPRIQKGGANVLTF	TGCGCCAGCAGCCAAGAGCCCCCTCGCATCCAAAAGGGTGGGGCCAACGTCCTGACTTTC
NA	TRBV5-1	TRBJ2-6	TRBD1	CASSETGDGANVLTF	TGCGCCAGCAGCGAGACAGGGGACGGGGCCAACGTCCTGACTTTC
NA	TRBV29-1	TRBJ2-5	TRBD1	CSAGTGYQETQYF	TGCAGCGCCGGGACAGGGTACCAAGAGACCCAGTACTTC
few	TRBV3-1	TRBJ1-2	NA	CASSQDWRDYTF	TGTGCCAGCAGCCAAGATTGGCGGGACTACACCTTC
many	TRBV18	TRBJ2-7	NA	CASSRVSYEQYF	TGTGCCAGCTCCCGGGTCTCCTACGAGCAGTACTTC
NA	TRBV7-9	TRBJ2-4	NA	CASSPNRGVAKNIQYF	TGTGCCAGCAGCCCGAACCGGGGCGTGGCCAAAAACATTCAGTACTTC
few	TRBV29-1	TRBJ1-2	NA	CSVVRSEGNYGYTF	TGCAGCGTTGTGAGAAGCGAGGGAAACTATGGCTACACCTTC
many	TRBV30	TRBJ2-3	TRBD2	CAWKPLAGDADTQYF	TGTGCCTGGAAGCCACTAGCGGGAGACGCAGATACGCAGTATTTT
NA	TRBV5-1	TRBJ2-5	NA	CASSLEQGGGETQYF	TGCGCCAGCAGCTTGGAACAGGGTGGAGGAGAGACCCAGTACTTC
NA	TRBV6-5	TRBJ2-2	TRBD2	CASSYPGLAGDTGELFF	TGTGCCAGCAGTTATCCGGGACTAGCGGGAGACACCGGGGAGCTGTTTTTT
many	TRBV7-9	TRBJ2-3	TRBD2	CASSRTSGMTDTQYF	TGTGCCAGCAGCCGTACTAGCGGGATGACAGATACGCAGTATTTT
many	TRBV6-1	TRBJ2-3	TRBD2	CASSELAGVTDTQYF	TGTGCCAGCAGTGAACTAGCGGGGGTTACAGATACGCAGTATTTT
once	TRBV11-2	TRBJ2-1	TRBD2	CASSLGIGGAYNEQFF	TGTGCCAGCAGCTTAGGGATCGGGGGGGCGTACAATGAGCAGTTCTTC